This TCR beta chain emerged from a study of blood T cell repertoires in COVID-19. The CDR3 has 13 residues. The ends were cut back, 7 bases at V and 6 bases at J, with 15 bases in the middle. The protocol was immunoSEQ multiplex PCR, while the TCRdb copy is restricted to in-frame clones and leaves out a portion. This table has about 150,000 clones, roughly 80% appearing once. The chain has TRBV12-3 or TRBV12-4 and TRBJ1-2; tentative D call: TRBD1 (6 bases). The source material was peripheral blood. The source is a man in his fifties with acute or convalescent COVID-19. CDR3 sequence reads: CASTKQGRDGYTF. CDR3 DNA sequence: TGTGCCAGCACCAAACAGGGTCGGGATGGCTACACCTTC.